This T cell receptor beta chain was profiled in a study of cytomegalovirus exposure and HLA in healthy donors. Study-level information: As an earlier analysis found, 150 million to 200 million T cells yielded around 110 million unique TCR beta sequences.

With 2 bases removed from V and 5 bases from J, the gap between germline ends came to 13 bases. There are 14 residues in the CDR3. Looked up from germline, CDR1 is SGHNT and CDR2 is YENEEA. Remarks on this clone: Its antigen is as yet unknown.

60 Vbeta and 13 Jbeta primers were used in PCR. Assay: immunoSEQ multiplex PCR; the TCRdb copy retains only in-frame clones and omits some. Of about 230,000 clones in the sample, just under 80% are singletons; the top ten hold under 0.6%. Findings and limits, study-wide: Earlier results showed most TCR beta V segments being productive about 87% or about 30% of the time. The authors listed over 150 TCR beta chains as cytomegalovirus-associated.

The V call is TRBV11-3, the J call TRBJ2-7; tentative D call: TRBD1 (5 bases). Sequencing input: PBMCs. This clonotype was obtained from a boy between 10 and 17 years old in good health and CMV-seronegative. As DNA, the CDR3 is TGTGCCAGCAGCTTAATATCAAGGGGCCACGAGCAGTACTTC. Encoded protein: CASSLISRGHEQYF.